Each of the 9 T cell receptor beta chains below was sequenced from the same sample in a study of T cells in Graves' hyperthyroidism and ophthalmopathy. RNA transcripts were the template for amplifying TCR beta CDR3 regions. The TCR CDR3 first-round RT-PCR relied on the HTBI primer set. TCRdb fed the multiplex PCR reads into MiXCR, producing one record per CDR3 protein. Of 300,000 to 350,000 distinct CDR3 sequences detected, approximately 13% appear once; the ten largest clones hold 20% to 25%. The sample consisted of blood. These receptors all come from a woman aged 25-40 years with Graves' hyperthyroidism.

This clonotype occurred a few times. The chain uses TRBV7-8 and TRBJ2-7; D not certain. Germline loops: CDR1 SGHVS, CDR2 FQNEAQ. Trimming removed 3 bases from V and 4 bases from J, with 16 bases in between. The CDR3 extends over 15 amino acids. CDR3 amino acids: CASSLGSSPLYEQYF. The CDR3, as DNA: TGTGCCAGCAGCTTGGGCTCCTCTCCATTGTACGAGCAGTACTTC.

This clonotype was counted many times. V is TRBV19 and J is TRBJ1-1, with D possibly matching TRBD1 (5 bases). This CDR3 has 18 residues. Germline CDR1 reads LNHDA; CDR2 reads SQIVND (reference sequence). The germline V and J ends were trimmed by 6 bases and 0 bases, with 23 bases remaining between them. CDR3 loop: CASSRGTLAGGMNTEAFF. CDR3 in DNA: TGTGCCAGTAGCCGTGGGACGCTAGCCGGGGGGATGAACACTGAAGCTTTCTTT. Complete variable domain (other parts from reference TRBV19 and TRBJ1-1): DGGITQSPKYLFRKEGQNVTLSCEQNLNHDAMYWYRQDPGQGLRLIYYSQIVNDFQKGDIAEGYSVSREKKESFPLTVTSAQKNPTAFYLCASSRGTLAGGMNTEAFFGQGTRLTVV.

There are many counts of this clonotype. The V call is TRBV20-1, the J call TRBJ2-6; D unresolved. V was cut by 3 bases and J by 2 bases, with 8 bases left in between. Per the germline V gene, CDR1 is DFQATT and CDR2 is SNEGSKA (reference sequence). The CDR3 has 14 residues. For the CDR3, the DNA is TGCAGTGCTAGGACACCTGCTGGGGCCAACGTCCTGACTTTC. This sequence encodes CSARTPAGANVLTF.

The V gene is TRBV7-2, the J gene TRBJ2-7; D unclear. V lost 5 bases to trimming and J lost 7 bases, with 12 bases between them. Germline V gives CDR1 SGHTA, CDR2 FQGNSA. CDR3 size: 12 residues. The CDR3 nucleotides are TGTGCCAGCAGCCCAGCCCTGGGGGAGCAGTACTTC. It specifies CASSPALGEQYF.

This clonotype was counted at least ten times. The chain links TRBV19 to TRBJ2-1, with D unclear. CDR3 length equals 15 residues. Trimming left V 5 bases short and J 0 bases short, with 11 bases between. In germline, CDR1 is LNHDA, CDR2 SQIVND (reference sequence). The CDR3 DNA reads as TGTGCCAGTAGTCGAAGATCGGGCTCCTACAATGAGCAGTTCTTC. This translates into CASSRRSGSYNEQFF. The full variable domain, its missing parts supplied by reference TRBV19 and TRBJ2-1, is DGGITQSPKYLFRKEGQNVTLSCEQNLNHDAMYWYRQDPGQGLRLIYYSQIVNDFQKGDIAEGYSVSREKKESFPLTVTSAQKNPTAFYLCASSRRSGSYNEQFFGPGTRLTVL.

DNA of the CDR3: TGTGCCAGCAGTTTGACTAGTACCGGGGAGCTGTTTTTT. It is translated as CASSLTSTGELFF. The J gene is TRBJ2-2, the V gene TRBV28, with D possibly TRBD2 on 6 matching bases. V dropped 3 bases and J dropped 5 bases, with 7 bases sitting between them. Germline CDR1 MDHEN, CDR2 SYDVKM. The CDR3 consists of 13 residues.

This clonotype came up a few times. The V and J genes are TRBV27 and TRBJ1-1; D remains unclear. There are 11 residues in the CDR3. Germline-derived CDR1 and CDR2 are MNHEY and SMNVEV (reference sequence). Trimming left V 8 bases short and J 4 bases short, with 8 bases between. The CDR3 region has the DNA TGTGCCAGCCACAGCGCCACTGAAGCTTTCTTT. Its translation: CASHSATEAFF.

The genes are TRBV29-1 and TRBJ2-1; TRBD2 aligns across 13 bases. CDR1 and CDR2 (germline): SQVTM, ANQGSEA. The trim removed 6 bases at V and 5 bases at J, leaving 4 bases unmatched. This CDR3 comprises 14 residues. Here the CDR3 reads CSVKGTSGNNEQFF. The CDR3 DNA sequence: TGCAGCGTGAAAGGGACTAGCGGGAACAATGAGCAGTTCTTC.

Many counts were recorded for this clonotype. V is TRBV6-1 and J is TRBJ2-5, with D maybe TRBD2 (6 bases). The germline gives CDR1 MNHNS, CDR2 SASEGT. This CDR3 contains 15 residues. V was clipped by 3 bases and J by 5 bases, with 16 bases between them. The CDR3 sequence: CASSDTRTAGETQYF. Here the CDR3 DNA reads TGTGCCAGCAGTGATACTAGGACTGCGGGGGAGACCCAGTACTTC.